Each of the 26 T cell receptor beta chains below was sequenced from the same sample in a study of T cells in Graves' hyperthyroidism and ophthalmopathy. From RNA transcripts, TCR beta CDR3 regions were amplified. The HTBI primer set was used in a first-round RT-PCR of the TCR CDR3. From the multiplex PCR reads, TCRdb called clonotypes with MiXCR, one entry per CDR3 protein. In the table there are fewer than 750,000 distinct CDR3 sequences, 46% of which are singletons. Sample: peripheral blood or thyroid tissue (not recorded which). Source of these receptors: a woman between 18 and 29 years old with Graves' hyperthyroidism.

CDR3 amino acids: CSAEEPGLRDSNEQYF. The CDR3 coding sequence is TGCAGTGCCGAAGAACCGGGACTAAGGGATAGCAACGAGCAGTACTTC. V and J are TRBV20-1 and TRBJ2-7; 7 nucleotides agree with TRBD2. The CDR3 is made up of 16 amino acids. The germline CDR1 and CDR2 sequences are DFQATT and SNEGSKA (reference sequence). The trim removed 6 bases at V and 5 bases at J, leaving 19 bases unmatched.

The rearrangement links TRBV13 to TRBJ1-2; a possible D gene is TRBD1 (5 bases). The CDR3 runs to 16 residues. Trimming shortened V by 0 bases and J by 5 bases, and 16 bases separated the two germline ends. Per the germline V gene, CDR1 is PRHDT and CDR2 is FYEKMQ (reference sequence). CDR3 region: CASSLGAPQGVYGYTF. The CDR3 nucleotides read TGTGCCAGCAGCTTAGGAGCGCCGCAGGGCGTTTATGGCTACACCTTC.

This sequence joins TRBV20-1 and TRBJ2-1; D may be TRBD2 (6 bases). With 1 base removed from V and 7 bases from J, the gap between germline ends came to 11 bases. The CDR3 runs 13 residues. The germline V gene has CDR1 DFQATT and CDR2 SNEGSKA (reference sequence). In DNA form, the CDR3 reads TGCAGTGCTAGAGCGTCTGGGAGGAATGAGCAGTTCTTC. Translation gives CSARASGRNEQFF.

This clonotype was seen repeatedly, ten times or more. The chain employs TRBV5-8 and TRBJ2-7; D is perhaps TRBD2 (6 bases). This CDR3 comprises 14 residues. Trimming cost V 2 bases and J 2 bases, with 11 bases left between them. From germline, CDR1 is SGHTS and CDR2 YDEGEE. CDR3 in DNA: TGTGCCAGCAGCTTCGGCCGGGAGCCCTACGAGCAGTACTTC. It translates to CASSFGREPYEQYF.

The chain uses TRBV20-1 and TRBJ1-2, with 11 bases matching TRBD1. The CDR3 is 15 amino acids. CDR1 is DFQATT and CDR2 is SNEGSKA in the germline V gene (reference sequence). The CDR3 DNA follows: TGCAGCGTTGTCCCGGGACAGGGGGAAAGCTATGGCTACACCTTC. Amino acids: CSVVPGQGESYGYTF.

The V call is TRBV7-9, the J call TRBJ2-7, with TRBD2 matching 8 bases. The J call is uncertain, as TRBJ2-1 better fits the DNA end. Germline V gene data show CDR1 as SEHNR and CDR2 as FQNEAQ (reference sequence). The CDR3 has 15 amino acids. DNA of the CDR3: TGTGCCAGCAGCCCAGCGGGAGCCTCCTACAATGAGCAGTTCTTC. Amino acids: CASSPAGASYNEQFF.

V usage is TRBV9 and J usage is TRBJ2-3; 8 nucleotides line up with TRBD2. V shed 0 bases and J 4 bases; nucleotides not matched to a gene: 7. The CDR3 covers 16 residues. Germline V lookup: CDR1 SGDLS, CDR2 YYNGEE. CDR3 protein: CASSVDSGSVSDTQYF. The CDR3 DNA is TGTGCCAGCAGCGTAGACAGCGGGAGTGTCTCAGATACGCAGTATTTT.

This chain connects TRBV14 to TRBJ1-1; D is undetermined. CDR3 size: 15 residues. V was pared by 0 bases and J by 1 base, with 9 bases between. Germline lookup yields CDR1 SGHDN and CDR2 FVKESK. The chain's CDR3 is CASSQEQTPNTEAFF. The DNA for the CDR3 is TGTGCCAGCAGCCAAGAGCAGACGCCGAACACTGAAGCTTTCTTT.

Many counts were recorded for this clonotype. V gene TRBV29-1 combines with J gene TRBJ2-7, with 8 bases fitting TRBD2. The CDR3 runs 16 residues. Germline-derived CDR1 and CDR2 are SQVTM and ANQGSEA. After removal of 3 bases from V and 2 bases from J, the junction contained 12 bases not matched to a gene. CDR3 region: CSVEVVLGTRAYEQYF. CDR3 coding DNA: TGCAGCGTTGAGGTCGTACTAGGGACTAGGGCCTACGAGCAGTACTTC.

This clonotype showed up many times. V usage is TRBV2 and J usage is TRBJ1-3; TRBD1 matches 7 bases. This CDR3 spans 15 amino acids. Germline-derived CDR1 and CDR2 are SNHLY and FYNNEI. With V trimmed by 4 bases and J by 2 bases, 5 bases remained unmatched. DNA of the CDR3: TGTGCCAGCAGTGCGGGACAGAGCGCTGGAAACACCATATATTTT. Protein product: CASSAGQSAGNTIYF.

Of note for this clonotype: Since the CDR3 does not end with the conserved phenylalanine or tryptophan, this likely comes from a read error. V is TRBV25-1 and J is TRBJ1-2; 10 bases are a match to TRBD1. Germline-derived CDR1 and CDR2 are MGHDK and SYGVNS. The CDR3 consists of 16 residues. The CDR3 is CASRVSGTGDNYDYTL. CDR3 nucleotides: TGTGCCAGCAGGGTTTCCGGGACAGGGGATAACTATGACTACACCCTC.

V gene TRBV29-1 combines with J gene TRBJ1-1; D perhaps matches TRBD1 (6 bases). The CDR3 covers 14 residues. Germline V gene sequence: CDR1 SQVTM, CDR2 ANQGSEA. V was shortened by 4 bases and J by 0 bases, with 12 bases between the two germline ends. CDR3 nucleotides: TGCAGCGTTGCAAGGGGGGACATGAACACTGAAGCTTTCTTT. It yields the protein CSVARGDMNTEAFF.

V is TRBV20-1 and J is TRBJ1-2, with 8 bases fitting TRBD1. The V and J ends lost 4 bases and 8 bases, in that order; junction bases with no gene match: 12. The CDR3 is made up of 14 amino acids. Germline V gene sequence: CDR1 DFQATT, CDR2 SNEGSKA (reference sequence). Here the CDR3 DNA reads TGCAGTGCTAAAGATGGCACAGGGACAGGCGGCTACACCTTC. This sequence encodes CSAKDGTGTGGYTF.

V gene TRBV12-3 or TRBV12-4 combines with J gene TRBJ2-5; D may be TRBD1 (5 bases). The CDR3 is 15 amino acids. V gave up 2 bases and J gave up 9 bases, with 19 bases separating them. The CDR3 region is CASSLRQNSNQPQYF. In DNA form, the CDR3 reads TGTGCCAGCAGTTTAAGACAGAATAGCAATCAGCCCCAGTACTTC.

The chain employs TRBV15 and TRBJ2-1; no clear D gene. Germline CDR1 LNHNV, CDR2 YYDKDF (reference sequence). CDR3 length: 14 amino acids. V was trimmed by 8 bases and J by 1 base, leaving 12 bases between them. CDR3: CATSEGWSYNEQFF. The CDR3 region has the DNA TGTGCCACCTCCGAAGGGTGGTCCTACAATGAGCAGTTCTTC.

This rearrangement joins TRBV7-9 to TRBJ2-7; unclear D gene. The better agreement between TRBJ2-1 and the DNA end casts doubt on the J call. The CDR3 has 15 amino acids. The germline gives CDR1 SEHNR, CDR2 FQNEAQ (reference sequence). CDR3 loop: CASSPVGGTYNEQFF. Written as DNA, the CDR3 is TGTGCCAGCAGCCCAGTTGGCGGAACCTACAATGAGCAGTTCTTC.

This rearrangement joins TRBV2 to TRBJ1-2; 10 bases are a match to TRBD1. The germline V gene has CDR1 SNHLY and CDR2 FYNNEI. V lost 5 bases to trimming and J lost 5 bases; unmatched junction nucleotides: 5. The CDR3 covers 14 residues. As DNA, the CDR3 is TGTGCCAGCAGTTCTGCGGGACAGGGGTATGGCTACACCTTC. Translated: CASSSAGQGYGYTF.

This clonotype was recorded many times. This chain connects TRBV7-6 to TRBJ2-5; D is undetermined. CDR1 is SGHVS and CDR2 is FNYEAQ in the germline V gene. V was cut by 0 bases and J by 3 bases, with 5 bases left in between. The CDR3 consists of 13 residues. The CDR3 reads CASSLAQKETQYF. In DNA form, the CDR3 reads TGTGCCAGCAGCTTAGCGCAGAAAGAGACCCAGTACTTC.

The chain recombines TRBV30 with TRBJ1-2, with 8 positions matching TRBD1. CDR1 GTSNPN and CDR2 SVGIG come from the germline V gene (reference sequence). J gave up 8 bases and V 4 bases, and 9 bases lay outside the gene matches. This CDR3 has 13 residues. The CDR3 reads CAWTAQGAPGYTF. The CDR3, as DNA: TGTGCCTGGACGGCTCAGGGGGCTCCGGGCTACACCTTC.

This clonotype was detected ten times or more. DNA for the CDR3: TGCAGTGCTAGGGGGGGGCACGGGGGGACCCAGTACTTC. This gives the protein CSARGGHGGTQYF. This chain links TRBV20-1 with TRBJ2-5; D may be TRBD2 (7 bases). V was clipped by 3 bases and J by 7 bases, with 15 bases between them. CDR3 length: 13 amino acids. Per the germline V gene, CDR1 is DFQATT and CDR2 is SNEGSKA (reference sequence).

Comment on this clonotype: A much larger clone lies a single base off, so this may be a read error. The gene calls are TRBV6-5 and TRBJ2-7; tentative D call: TRBD2 (6 bases). The germline CDR1 and CDR2 sequences are MNHEY and SVGAGI. The CDR3 has 14 residues. Trimming stripped 4 bases from V and 9 bases from J, with 19 bases between. In DNA, the CDR3 is TGTGCCAGCAGTTCGGGACTTTGGAGGGGAGGGCAGTACTTC. Its translation: CASSSGLWRGGQYF.

At least ten counts were recorded for this clonotype. The chain links TRBV2 to TRBJ2-5; D is perhaps TRBD2 (6 bases). Trimming left V 6 bases short and J 2 bases short, with 13 bases between. Germline loops: CDR1 SNHLY, CDR2 FYNNEI. This CDR3 region has 14 residues. The CDR3 DNA reads TGTGCCAGCAGAGTATCTAGCGTACAAGAGACCCAGTACTTC. It yields the protein CASRVSSVQETQYF.

The chain joins TRBV7-6 to TRBJ1-2; D is possibly TRBD1 (5 bases). Germline values: CDR1 SGHVS, CDR2 FNYEAQ. This CDR3 contains 13 residues. Trimming pared 8 bases from V and 4 bases from J, leaving 14 bases between. This chain's CDR3 is CASGGTDIYGYTF. The DNA of the CDR3 is TGTGCCAGCGGAGGGACGGACATCTATGGCTACACCTTC.

This clonotype was detected many times. The chain has TRBV19 and TRBJ1-6; tentative D call: TRBD1 (6 bases). The length of the CDR3 is 14 residues. Trimming took off 3 bases at V and 8 bases at J, with 11 bases between the two ends. CDR1 and CDR2 (germline): LNHDA, SQIVND (reference sequence). CDR3 coding DNA: TGTGCCAGTAGTATTGGCCAGGGGTATTCACCCCTCCACTTT. It codes for CASSIGQGYSPLHF.

Comments on this clonotype: A much more abundant neighbour one base away suggests this may be a read error. V gene TRBV7-8 combines with J gene TRBJ1-1; the D gene is possibly TRBD1 (6 bases). CDR1 SGHVS and CDR2 FQNEAQ come from the germline V gene. The CDR3 is 16 amino acids. DNA of the CDR3: TGTGCCAGCAGCCCGAGGGGGGCGGGGGAGAACACTGGAGCTTTCTTT. Its protein is CASSPRGAGENTGAFF.

There are many counts of this clonotype. The chain is built from TRBV12-3 or TRBV12-4 and TRBJ1-1; no firm D call. This CDR3 spans 14 amino acids. Trimming left V 0 bases short and J 4 bases short, with 9 bases between. The CDR3 nucleotides read TGTGCCAGCAGTTTAGCGGAGGGATTCACTGAAGCTTTCTTT. Translation: CASSLAEGFTEAFF.